Reported below is one T cell receptor beta chain. Researchers used genomic DNA as the template to profile TCR beta VDJ and CDR3. MiXCR, run by TCRdb on the reads, gives a single entry per CDR3 protein. The data contain roughly 220,000 distinct CDR3 sequences, about 62% of them singletons. Patients who underwent sequencing had shown CD8+CD57+ cell expansion by flow cytometry. This sample stems from a study of CD8+CD57+ T cells in acquired aplastic anemia. The ends were cut back, 1 base at V and 5 bases at J, with 8 bases in the middle. Germline loops: CDR1 ENHRY, CDR2 SYGVKD. This CDR3 contains 13 residues.

The TCR originated in a human donor with aplastic anemia. Specimen: sorted CD4+, CD8+, or CD8+CD57+ T cells (not recorded which) from PBMCs. The chain links TRBV10-3 to TRBJ1-2; D uncertain. The CDR3: CAISELAAYGYTF. Here the CDR3 DNA reads TGTGCCATCAGTGAGTTGGCAGCTTATGGCTACACCTTC.